This TCR beta chain was retrieved from a study of blood T cell repertoires in COVID-19. Method: immunoSEQ multiplex PCR; TCRdb's copy keeps in-frame clones and lacks some. Of 210,000 or so clones in the sample, approximately 86% were seen once. J lost 1 base, V lost 5 bases, and 7 bases had no gene match. The germline gives CDR1 SGHAT, CDR2 FQDESV (reference sequence). The CDR3 is 16 amino acids. The genes are TRBV11-1 and TRBJ2-5; 10 nucleotides align to TRBD1. Material: peripheral blood. This receptor was identified in a woman in her thirties with COVID-19, enrolled during active disease. The CDR3 DNA follows: TGTGCCAGCAGCCGCGCGACAGGGGGCAGCCAAGAGACCCAGTACTTC. It codes for CASSRATGGSQETQYF.